The entry below describes one TCR beta chain. Its cognate antigen is unknown. These data come from a study of response to subunit inactivated influenza vaccine. Study outcomes and limitations: After each seasonal influenza vaccination, few new T cells are recruited, the authors suggested.

TCRdb re-called the RT-PCR reads with MiXCR, one entry per CDR3 protein. Among hundreds of thousands of distinct CDR3 sequences listed, approximately 21% were seen once. Germline lookup yields CDR1 SGHRS and CDR2 YFSETQ. With V trimmed by 2 bases and J by 2 bases, 2 bases remained unmatched. This CDR3 has 15 residues. Sample: PBMCs from blood, taken about 20 months after vaccination. This receptor was taken from a man aged 50 to 69 who received an inactivated influenza vaccine. The chain employs TRBV5-1 and TRBJ2-3; the match to TRBD2 covers 10 bases. Written as DNA, the CDR3 is TGCGCCAGCAGCTTTAGCGGGGGGTACACAGATACGCAGTATTTT. It is translated as CASSFSGGYTDTQYF.